Described below is a single T cell receptor beta chain sequence and its context. The data were obtained in a study of blood T cell repertoires in COVID-19. Libraries were prepared by immunoSEQ multiplex PCR; TCRdb keeps only in-frame clonotypes and omits some of them. The table lists under 200,000 clones, less than 85% of them singletons. Clinical history reported by participants formed the basis on which cohorts were assigned. CDR1 is SGHNT, CDR2 YYREEE, per germline (reference sequence). This CDR3 is 15 amino acids long. Deletions cut 2 bases from V and 0 bases from J, with 9 bases between. The rearrangement uses TRBV5-4 and TRBJ1-3; no clear D gene. The receptor was isolated from a man in his fifties or sixties who had recovered from COVID-19. Sequencing input: PBMCs or T cells enriched from blood (not recorded which). CDR3 loop: CASSFGDNSGNTIYF. CDR3 coding DNA: TGTGCCAGCAGCTTTGGAGATAACTCTGGAAACACCATATATTTT.